This T cell receptor (beta chain) was observed in a study of cytomegalovirus exposure and HLA in healthy donors. Overall study findings and caveats: The investigators catalogued 150 to 200 TCR beta chains as cytomegalovirus-associated.

In the PCR, 60 Vbeta and 13 Jbeta primers were used. Repertoires were generated with immunoSEQ multiplex PCR, while TCRdb's copy carries only in-frame clones and drops some. The sample contains more than 150,000 clones, more than 75% of which appear only once. The CDR3 runs 14 residues. The J segment lost 13 bases and the V segment lost 5 bases, leaving 11 bases of the junction unmatched. In germline, CDR1 is MNHEY, CDR2 SVGAGI. A few counts support this clone. The antigen remains unidentified. The sequenced material came from PBMCs. V and J are TRBV6-5 and TRBJ1-4, with 9 bases matching TRBD1. This sequence originates from a woman between 18 and 29 years old in good health and CMV-seronegative. The CDR3 reads CASSQTGGGWGLFF. In DNA, the CDR3 is TGTGCCAGCAGTCAGACAGGGGGTGGGTGGGGACTGTTTTTT.